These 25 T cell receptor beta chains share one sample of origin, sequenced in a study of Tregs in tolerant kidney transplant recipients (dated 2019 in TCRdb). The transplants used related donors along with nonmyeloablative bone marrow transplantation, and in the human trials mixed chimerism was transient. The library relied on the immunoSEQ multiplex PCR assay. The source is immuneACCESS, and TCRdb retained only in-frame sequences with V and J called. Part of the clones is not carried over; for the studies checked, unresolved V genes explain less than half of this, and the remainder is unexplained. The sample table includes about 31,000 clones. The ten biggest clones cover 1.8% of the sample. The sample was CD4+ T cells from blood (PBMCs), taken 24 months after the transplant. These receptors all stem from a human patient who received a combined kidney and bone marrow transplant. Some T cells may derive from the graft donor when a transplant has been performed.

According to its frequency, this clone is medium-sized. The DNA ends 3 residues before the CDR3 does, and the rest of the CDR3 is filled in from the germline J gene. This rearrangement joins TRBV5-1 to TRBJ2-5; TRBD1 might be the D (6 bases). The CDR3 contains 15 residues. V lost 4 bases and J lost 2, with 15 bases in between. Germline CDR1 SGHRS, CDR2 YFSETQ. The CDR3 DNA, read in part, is TGCGCCAGCAGCATTACCGGGACACAACAAGAGACC. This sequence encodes CASSITGTQQET. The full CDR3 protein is CASSITGTQQETQYF.

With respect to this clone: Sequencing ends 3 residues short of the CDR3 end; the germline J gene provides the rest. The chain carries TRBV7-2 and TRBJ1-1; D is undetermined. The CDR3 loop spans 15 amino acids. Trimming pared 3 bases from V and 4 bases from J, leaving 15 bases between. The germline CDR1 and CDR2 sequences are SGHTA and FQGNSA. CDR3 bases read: TGTGCCAGCAGCTTCCACTCACACTGGGCCACTGAA. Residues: CASSFHSHWATE. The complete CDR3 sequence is CASSFHSHWATEAFF.

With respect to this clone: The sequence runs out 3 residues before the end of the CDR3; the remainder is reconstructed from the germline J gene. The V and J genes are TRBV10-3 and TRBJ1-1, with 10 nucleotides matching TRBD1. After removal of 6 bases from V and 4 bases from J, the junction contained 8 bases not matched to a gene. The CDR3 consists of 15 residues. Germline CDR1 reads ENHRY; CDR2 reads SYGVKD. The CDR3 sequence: CAIRTTGQGFTEAFF. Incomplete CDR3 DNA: TGTGCCATCAGGACGACGGGACAGGGGTTCACTGAA.

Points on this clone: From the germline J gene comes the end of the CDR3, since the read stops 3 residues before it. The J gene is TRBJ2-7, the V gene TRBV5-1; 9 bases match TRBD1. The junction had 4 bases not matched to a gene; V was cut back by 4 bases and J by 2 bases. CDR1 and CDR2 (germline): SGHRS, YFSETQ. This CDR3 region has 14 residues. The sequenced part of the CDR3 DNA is TGCGCCAGCAGCACCAGACAGGGGGCCTACGAG. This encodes CASSTRQGAYE. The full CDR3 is CASSTRQGAYEQYF.

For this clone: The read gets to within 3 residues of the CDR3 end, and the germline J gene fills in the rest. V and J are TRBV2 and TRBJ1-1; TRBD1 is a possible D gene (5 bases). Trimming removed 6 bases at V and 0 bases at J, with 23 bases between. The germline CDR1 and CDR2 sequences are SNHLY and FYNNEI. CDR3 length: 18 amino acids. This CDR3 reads CASSLRQTQNLMNTEAFF. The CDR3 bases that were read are TGTGCCAGCAGCCTTAGACAGACACAGAATCTCATGAACACTGAA.

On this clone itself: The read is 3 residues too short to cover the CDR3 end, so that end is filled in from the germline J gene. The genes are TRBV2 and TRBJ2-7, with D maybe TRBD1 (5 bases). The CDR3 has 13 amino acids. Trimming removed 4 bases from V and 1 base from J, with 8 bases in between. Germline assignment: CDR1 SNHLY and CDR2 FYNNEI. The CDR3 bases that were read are TGTGCCAGCAGTGGGAGACAGTCCTACGAG. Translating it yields CASSGRQSYE. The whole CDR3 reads CASSGRQSYEQYF.

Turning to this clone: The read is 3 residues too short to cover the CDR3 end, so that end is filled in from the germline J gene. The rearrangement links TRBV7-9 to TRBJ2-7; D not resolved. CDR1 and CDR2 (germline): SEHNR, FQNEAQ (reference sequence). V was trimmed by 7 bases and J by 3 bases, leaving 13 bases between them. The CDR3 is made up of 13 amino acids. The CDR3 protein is CASTGRNSYEQYF. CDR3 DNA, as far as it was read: TGTGCCAGCACAGGAAGGAACAGCTACGAG.

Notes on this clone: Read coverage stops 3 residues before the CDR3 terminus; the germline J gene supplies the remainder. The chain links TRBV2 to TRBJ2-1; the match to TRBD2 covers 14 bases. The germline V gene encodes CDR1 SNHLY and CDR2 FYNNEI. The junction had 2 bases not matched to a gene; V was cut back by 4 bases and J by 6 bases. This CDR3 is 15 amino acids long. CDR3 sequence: CASSGGTSGSNEQFF. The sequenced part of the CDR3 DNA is TGTGCCAGCAGTGGTGGGACTAGCGGGAGCAATGAG.

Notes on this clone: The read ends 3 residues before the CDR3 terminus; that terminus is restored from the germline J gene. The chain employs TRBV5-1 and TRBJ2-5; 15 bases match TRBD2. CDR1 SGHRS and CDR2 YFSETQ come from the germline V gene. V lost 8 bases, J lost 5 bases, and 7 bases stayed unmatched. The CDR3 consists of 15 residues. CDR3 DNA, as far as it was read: TGCGCCAGTTCCGGGACTAGCGGGAGGATCGAGACC. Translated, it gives CASSGTSGRIET. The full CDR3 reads CASSGTSGRIETQYF.

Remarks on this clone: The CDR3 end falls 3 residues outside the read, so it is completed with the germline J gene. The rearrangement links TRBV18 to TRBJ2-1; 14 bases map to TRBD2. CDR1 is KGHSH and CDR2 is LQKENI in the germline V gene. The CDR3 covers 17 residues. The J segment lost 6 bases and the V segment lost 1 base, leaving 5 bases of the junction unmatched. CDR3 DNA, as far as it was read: TGTGCCAGCTCACCACTGCCCGGGACTAGCGGGAGCAATGAG. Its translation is CASSPLPGTSGSNE. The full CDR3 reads CASSPLPGTSGSNEQFF.

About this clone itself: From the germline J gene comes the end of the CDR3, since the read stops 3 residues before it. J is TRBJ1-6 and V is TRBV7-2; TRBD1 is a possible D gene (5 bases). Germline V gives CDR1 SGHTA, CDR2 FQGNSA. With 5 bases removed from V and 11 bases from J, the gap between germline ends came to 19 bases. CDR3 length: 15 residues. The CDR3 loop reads CASSGRGGYGAPLHF. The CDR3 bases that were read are TGTGCCAGCAGCGGCCGGGGGGGTTACGGGGCACCC.

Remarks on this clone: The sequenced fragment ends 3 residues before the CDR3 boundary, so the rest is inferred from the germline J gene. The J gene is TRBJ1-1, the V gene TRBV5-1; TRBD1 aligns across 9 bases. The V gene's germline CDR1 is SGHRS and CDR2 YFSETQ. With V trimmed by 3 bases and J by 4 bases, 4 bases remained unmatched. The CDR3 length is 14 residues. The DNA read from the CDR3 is TGCGCCAGCAGCTGGGGACAGGGTGGCACTGAA. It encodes CASSWGQGGTE. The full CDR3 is CASSWGQGGTEAFF. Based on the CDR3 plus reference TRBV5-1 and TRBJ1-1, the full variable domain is KAGVTQTPRYLIKTRGQQVTLSCSPISGHRSVSWYQQTPGQGLQFLFEYFSETQRNKGNFPGRFSGRQFSNSRSEMNVSTLELGDSALYLCASSWGQGGTEAFFGQGTRLTVV.

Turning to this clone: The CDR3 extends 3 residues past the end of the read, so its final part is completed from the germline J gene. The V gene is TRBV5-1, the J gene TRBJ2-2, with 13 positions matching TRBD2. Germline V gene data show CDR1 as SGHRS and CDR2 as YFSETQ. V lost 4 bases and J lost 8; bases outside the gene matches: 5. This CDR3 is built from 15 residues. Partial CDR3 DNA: TGCGCCAGCAGCCAGGGACTAGCGGGAAAGGGGGAG. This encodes CASSQGLAGKGE. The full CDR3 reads CASSQGLAGKGELFF.

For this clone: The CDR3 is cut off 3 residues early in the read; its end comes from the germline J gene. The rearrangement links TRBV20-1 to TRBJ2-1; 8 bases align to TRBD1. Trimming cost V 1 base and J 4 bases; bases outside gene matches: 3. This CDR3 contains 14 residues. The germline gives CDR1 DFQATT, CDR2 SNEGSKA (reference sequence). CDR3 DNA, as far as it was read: TGCAGTGCTAGAGCGACAGGGGTTTACAATGAG. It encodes CSARATGVYNE. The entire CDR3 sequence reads CSARATGVYNEQFF.

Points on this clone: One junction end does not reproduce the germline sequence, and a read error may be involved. CDR3 DNA, as far as it was read: TGTGCCGTCAGGAGCGGCAGCTATGGC. This encodes CAVRSGSYG. The whole CDR3 sequence is CAVRSGSYGYTF. The J gene is TRBJ1-2, the V gene TRBV10-3; no firm D call. The read terminates 3 residues ahead of where the CDR3 ends, so the germline J gene completes it. CDR3 length: 12 amino acids. CDR1 is ENHRY, CDR2 SYGVKD, per germline.

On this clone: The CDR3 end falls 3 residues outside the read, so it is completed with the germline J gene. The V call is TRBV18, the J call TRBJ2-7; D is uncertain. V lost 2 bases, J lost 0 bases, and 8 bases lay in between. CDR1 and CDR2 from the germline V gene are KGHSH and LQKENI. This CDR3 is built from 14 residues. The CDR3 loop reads CASSPYVSSYEQYF. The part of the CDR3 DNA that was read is TGTGCCAGCTCACCATACGTCAGCTCCTACGAG.

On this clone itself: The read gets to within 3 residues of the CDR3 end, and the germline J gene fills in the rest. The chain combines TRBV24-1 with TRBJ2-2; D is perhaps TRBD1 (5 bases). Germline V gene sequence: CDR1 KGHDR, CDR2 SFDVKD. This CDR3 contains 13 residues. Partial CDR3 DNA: TGTGCCACCAGTGATTTGGCTAGGGGAGAG. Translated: CATSDLARGE. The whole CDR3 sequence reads CATSDLARGELFF.

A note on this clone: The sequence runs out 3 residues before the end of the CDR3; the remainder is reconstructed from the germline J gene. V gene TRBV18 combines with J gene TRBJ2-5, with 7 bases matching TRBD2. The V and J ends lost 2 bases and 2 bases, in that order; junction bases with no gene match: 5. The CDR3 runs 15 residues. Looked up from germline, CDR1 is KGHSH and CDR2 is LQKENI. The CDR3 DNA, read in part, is TGTGCCAGCTCACCATTGTGGGGGGGACAAGAGACC. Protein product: CASSPLWGGQET. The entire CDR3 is CASSPLWGGQETQYF.

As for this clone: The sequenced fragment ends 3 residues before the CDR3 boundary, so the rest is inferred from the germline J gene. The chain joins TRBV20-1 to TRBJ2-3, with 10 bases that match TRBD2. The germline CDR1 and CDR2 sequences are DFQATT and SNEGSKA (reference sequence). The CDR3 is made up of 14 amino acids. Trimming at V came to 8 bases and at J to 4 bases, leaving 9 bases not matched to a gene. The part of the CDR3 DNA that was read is TGCAGTCATCCTAGCGGGAGTCTGCCAGATACG. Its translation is CSHPSGSLPDT. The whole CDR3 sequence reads CSHPSGSLPDTQYF.

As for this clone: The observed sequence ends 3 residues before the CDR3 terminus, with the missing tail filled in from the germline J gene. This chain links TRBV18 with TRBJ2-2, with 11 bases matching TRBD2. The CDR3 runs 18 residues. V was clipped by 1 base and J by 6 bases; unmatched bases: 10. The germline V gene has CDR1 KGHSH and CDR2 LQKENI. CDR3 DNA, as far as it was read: TGTGCCAGCTCACCACATGGGCTAGCGGGAGGAGGCGCCGGGGAG. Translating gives CASSPHGLAGGGAGE. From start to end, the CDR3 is CASSPHGLAGGGAGELFF.

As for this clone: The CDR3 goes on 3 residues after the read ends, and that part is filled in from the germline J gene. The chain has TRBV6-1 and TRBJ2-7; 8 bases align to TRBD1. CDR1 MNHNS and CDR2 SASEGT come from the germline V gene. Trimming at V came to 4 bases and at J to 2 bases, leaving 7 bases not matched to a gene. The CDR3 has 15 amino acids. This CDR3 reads CASSGETGVPYEQYF. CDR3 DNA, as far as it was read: TGTGCCAGCAGTGGGGAGACAGGGGTACCCTACGAG.

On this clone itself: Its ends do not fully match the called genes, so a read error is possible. The CDR3 bases that were read are TGCAGCGTTCAAGACAGGGCGGCCGGGGAG. It codes for CSVQDRAAGE. The full CDR3 protein is CSVQDRAAGELFF. The chain recombines TRBV29-1 with TRBJ2-2; 7 nucleotides align to TRBD1. The read gets to within 3 residues of the CDR3 end, and the germline J gene fills in the rest. Germline CDR1 reads SQVTM; CDR2 reads ANQGSEA. There are 13 residues in the CDR3.

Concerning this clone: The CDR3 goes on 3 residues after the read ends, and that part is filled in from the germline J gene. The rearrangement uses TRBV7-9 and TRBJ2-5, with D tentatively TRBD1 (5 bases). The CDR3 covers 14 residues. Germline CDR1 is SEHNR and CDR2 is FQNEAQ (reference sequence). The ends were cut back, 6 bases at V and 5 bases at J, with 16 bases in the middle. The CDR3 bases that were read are TGTGCCAGCAGGCCTACTGGGGCGGTCGAGACC. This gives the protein CASRPTGAVET. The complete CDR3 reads CASRPTGAVETQYF.

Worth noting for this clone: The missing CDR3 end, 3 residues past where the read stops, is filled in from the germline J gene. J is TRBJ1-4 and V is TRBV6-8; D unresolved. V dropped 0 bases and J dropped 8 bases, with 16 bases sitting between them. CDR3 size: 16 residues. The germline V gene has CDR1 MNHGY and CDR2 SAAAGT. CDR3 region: CASSYSRAATKEKLFF. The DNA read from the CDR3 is TGTGCCAGCAGTTACTCGAGGGCAGCTACAAAGGAAAAA.

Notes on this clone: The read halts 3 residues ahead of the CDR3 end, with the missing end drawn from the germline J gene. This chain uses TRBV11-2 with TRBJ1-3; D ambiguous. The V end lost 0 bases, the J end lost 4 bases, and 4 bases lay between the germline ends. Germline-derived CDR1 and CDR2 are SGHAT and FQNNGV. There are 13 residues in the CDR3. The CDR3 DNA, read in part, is TGTGCCAGCAGCTTAGATCTCGGAAACACC. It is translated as CASSLDLGNT. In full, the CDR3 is CASSLDLGNTIYF.